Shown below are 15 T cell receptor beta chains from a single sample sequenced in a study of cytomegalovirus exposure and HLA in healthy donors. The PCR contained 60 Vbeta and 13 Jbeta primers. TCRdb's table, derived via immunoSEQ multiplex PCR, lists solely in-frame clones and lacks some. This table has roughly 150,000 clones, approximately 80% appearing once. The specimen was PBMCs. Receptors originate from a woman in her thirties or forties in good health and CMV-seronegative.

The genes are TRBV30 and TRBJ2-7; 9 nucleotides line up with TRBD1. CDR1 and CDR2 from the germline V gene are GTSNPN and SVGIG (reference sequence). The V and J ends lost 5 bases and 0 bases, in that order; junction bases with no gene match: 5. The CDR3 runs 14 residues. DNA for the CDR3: TGTGCCTGGGAGAGGGACAGGGACTCCTACGAGCAGTACTTC. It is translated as CAWERDRDSYEQYF. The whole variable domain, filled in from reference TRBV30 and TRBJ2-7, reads SQTIHQWPATLVQPVGSPLSLECTVEGTSNPNLYWYRQAAGRGLQLLFYSVGIGQISSEVPQNLSASRPQDRQFILSSKKLLLSDSGFYLCAWERDRDSYEQYFGPGTRLTVT.

CDR3 in DNA: TGTGCCAGCAGCCCCAGGGACAGCCCCTACGAGCAGTACTTC. It codes for CASSPRDSPYEQYF. The chain links TRBV6-5 to TRBJ2-7; 7 positions match TRBD1. The CDR3 contains 14 residues. Germline V gene data show CDR1 as MNHEY and CDR2 as SVGAGI. With V trimmed by 6 bases and J by 2 bases, 7 bases remained unmatched.

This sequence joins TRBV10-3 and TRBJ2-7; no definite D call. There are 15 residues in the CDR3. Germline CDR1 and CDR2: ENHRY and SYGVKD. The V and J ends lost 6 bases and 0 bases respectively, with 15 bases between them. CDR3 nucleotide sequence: TGTGCCATCAGAGACCCCGAGGTAATCTCCTACGAGCAGTACTTC. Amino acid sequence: CAIRDPEVISYEQYF.

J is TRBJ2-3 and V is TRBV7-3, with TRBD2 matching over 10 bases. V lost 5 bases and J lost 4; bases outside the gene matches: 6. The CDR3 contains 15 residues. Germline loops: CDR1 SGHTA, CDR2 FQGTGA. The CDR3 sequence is CASSLSGGFADTQYF. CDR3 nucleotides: TGTGCCAGCAGCCTTAGCGGGGGGTTTGCAGATACGCAGTATTTT. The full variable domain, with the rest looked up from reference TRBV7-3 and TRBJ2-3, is GAGVSQTPSNKVTEKGKYVELRCDPISGHTALYWYRQSLGQGPEFLIYFQGTGAADDSGLPNDRFFAVRPEGSVSTLKIQRTERGDSAVYLCASSLSGGFADTQYFGPGTRLTVL.

The CDR3 is CASSQDTPGGQQYF. The DNA for the CDR3 is TGCGCCAGCAGCCAAGATACCCCAGGGGGGCAGCAGTACTTC. The chain is built from TRBV4-3 and TRBJ2-7, with D perhaps TRBD1 (7 bases). The CDR3 sequence is 14 residues long. CDR1 and CDR2 from the germline V gene are LGHNA and YSLEER. V was pared by 0 bases and J by 8 bases, with 14 bases between.

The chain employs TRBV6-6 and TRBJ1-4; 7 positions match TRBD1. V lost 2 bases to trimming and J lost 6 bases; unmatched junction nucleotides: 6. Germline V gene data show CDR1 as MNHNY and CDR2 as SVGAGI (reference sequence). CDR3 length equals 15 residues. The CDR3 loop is CASSYPTGTDEKLFF. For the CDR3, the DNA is TGTGCCAGCAGTTACCCGACAGGGACCGATGAAAAACTGTTTTTT.

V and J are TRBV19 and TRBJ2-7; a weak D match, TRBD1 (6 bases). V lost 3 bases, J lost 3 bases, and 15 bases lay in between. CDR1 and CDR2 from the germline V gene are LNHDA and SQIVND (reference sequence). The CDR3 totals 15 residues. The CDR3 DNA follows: TGTGCCAGTAGTATTTTATGGGACACCAACTACGAGCAGTACTTC. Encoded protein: CASSILWDTNYEQYF.

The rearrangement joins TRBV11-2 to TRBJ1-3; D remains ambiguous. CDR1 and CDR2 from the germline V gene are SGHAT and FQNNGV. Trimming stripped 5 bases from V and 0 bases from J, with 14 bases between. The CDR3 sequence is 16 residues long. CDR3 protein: CASSPLEGYSGNTIYF. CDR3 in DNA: TGTGCCAGCAGCCCCTTGGAGGGCTACTCTGGAAACACCATATATTTT.

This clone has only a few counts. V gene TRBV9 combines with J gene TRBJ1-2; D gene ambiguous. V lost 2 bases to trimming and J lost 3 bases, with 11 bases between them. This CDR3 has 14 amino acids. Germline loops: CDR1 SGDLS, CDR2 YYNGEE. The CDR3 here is CASSVEDGYYGYTF. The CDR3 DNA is TGTGCCAGCAGCGTGGAGGACGGATACTATGGCTACACCTTC.

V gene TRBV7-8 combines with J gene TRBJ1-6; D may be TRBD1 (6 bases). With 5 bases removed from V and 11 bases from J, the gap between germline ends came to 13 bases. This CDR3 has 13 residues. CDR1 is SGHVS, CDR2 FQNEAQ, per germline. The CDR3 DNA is TGTGCCAGCAGCGATACAGGGTTAGCACCCCTCCACTTT. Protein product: CASSDTGLAPLHF.

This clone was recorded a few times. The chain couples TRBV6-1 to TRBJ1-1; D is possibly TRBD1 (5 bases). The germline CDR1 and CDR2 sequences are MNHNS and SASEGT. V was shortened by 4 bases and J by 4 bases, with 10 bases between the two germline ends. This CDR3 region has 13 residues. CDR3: CASSGQGVTEAFF. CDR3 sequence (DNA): TGTGCCAGCAGTGGGCAGGGCGTCACTGAAGCTTTCTTT.

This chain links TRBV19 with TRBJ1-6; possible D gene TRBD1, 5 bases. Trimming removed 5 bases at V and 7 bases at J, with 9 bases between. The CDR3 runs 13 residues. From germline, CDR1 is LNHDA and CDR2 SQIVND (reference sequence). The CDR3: CASSGRGNSPLHF. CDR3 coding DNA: TGTGCCAGTAGTGGCCGGGGGAATTCACCCCTCCACTTT.

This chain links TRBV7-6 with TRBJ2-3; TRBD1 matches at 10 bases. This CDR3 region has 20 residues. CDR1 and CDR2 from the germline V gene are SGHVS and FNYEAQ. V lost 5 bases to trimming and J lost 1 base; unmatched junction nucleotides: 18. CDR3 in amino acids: CASSRARPRDRGHRTDTQYF. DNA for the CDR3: TGTGCCAGCAGCCGGGCCCGACCCCGGGACAGGGGACACCGCACAGATACGCAGTATTTT.

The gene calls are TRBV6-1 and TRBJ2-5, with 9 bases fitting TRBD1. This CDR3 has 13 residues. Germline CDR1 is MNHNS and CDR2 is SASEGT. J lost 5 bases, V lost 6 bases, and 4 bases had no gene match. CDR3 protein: CASRIQGAETQYF. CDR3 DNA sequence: TGTGCCAGCAGGATACAGGGGGCGGAGACCCAGTACTTC.

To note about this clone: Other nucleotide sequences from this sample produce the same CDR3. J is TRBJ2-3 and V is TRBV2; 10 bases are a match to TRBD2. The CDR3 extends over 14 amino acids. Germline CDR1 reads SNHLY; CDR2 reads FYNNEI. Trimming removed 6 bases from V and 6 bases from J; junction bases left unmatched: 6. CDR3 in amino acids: CASSGIAGGDTQYF. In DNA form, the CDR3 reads TGTGCCAGCAGCGGGATAGCGGGAGGTGATACGCAGTATTTT.